These 21 T cell receptor beta chains originate from one sample sequenced in a study of CD8 T cells in Susac syndrome. An input of roughly 0.5 to 1 ug of RNA was subjected to reverse transcription using random hexamers. TCRdb re-called the immunoSEQ multiplex PCR reads with MiXCR, one entry per CDR3 protein. The table lists around 79,000 distinct CDR3 sequences, approximately 94% of them singletons, with about 0.47% in the top ten. The specimen was CD8+ T cells from PBMCs. These receptors came from a human donor with Susac syndrome.

This clonotype was picked up one time. The rearrangement joins TRBV11-2 to TRBJ2-2; a weak D match, TRBD2 (5 bases). Germline V gene lookup returns CDR1 SGHAT and CDR2 FQNNGV. The CDR3 has 16 residues. V was shortened by 8 bases and J by 0 bases, with 16 bases between the two germline ends. The CDR3 DNA reads TGTGCCAGCTGCCACACGGGATACACGAACACCGGGGAGCTGTTTTTT. This encodes CASCHTGYTNTGELFF.

This chain connects TRBV7-6 to TRBJ2-1, with TRBD2 matching 12 bases. The germline V gene has CDR1 SGHVS and CDR2 FNYEAQ. CDR3 size: 16 residues. V dropped 2 bases and J dropped 4; count of bases not matched to a gene: 3. The CDR3: CASSLRTSGEYNEQFF. The CDR3 DNA follows: TGTGCCAGCAGCTTACGGACTAGCGGGGAGTACAATGAGCAGTTCTTC.

The V and J genes are TRBV15 and TRBJ1-5; 8 bases are shared with TRBD1. CDR3 length: 15 residues. The germline V gene has CDR1 LNHNV and CDR2 YYDKDF (reference sequence). V trimming: 5 bases; J trimming: 5 bases; junction bases outside the gene matches: 8. The DNA for the CDR3 is TGTGCCACCAGCGCCCCAGGGGGCTACCATCAGCCCCAGCATTTT. Translation: CATSAPGGYHQPQHF.

This chain uses TRBV5-1 with TRBJ1-5, with D unclear. The germline V and J ends were trimmed by 0 bases and 0 bases, with 7 bases remaining between them. The CDR3 is 15 residues long. CDR1 and CDR2 from the germline V gene are SGHRS and YFSETQ. The CDR3 here is CASSLGGASNQPQHF. The CDR3 DNA follows: TGCGCCAGCAGCTTGGGGGGTGCTAGCAATCAGCCCCAGCATTTT.

This clonotype was picked up one time. V is TRBV4-1 and J is TRBJ2-3; TRBD2 agrees at 8 bases. This CDR3 contains 16 residues. Unmatched junction bases numbered 5, after V lost 0 bases and J lost 3 bases. Germline V gene sequence: CDR1 MGHRA, CDR2 YSYEKL. The CDR3 nucleotides are TGCGCCAGCAGCCAAGAACCGGGAGGGCTGACAGATACGCAGTATTTT. Amino acids: CASSQEPGGLTDTQYF.

The V call is TRBV5-1, the J call TRBJ2-1; D ambiguous. CDR3 length: 12 amino acids. V was cut by 5 bases and J by 4 bases, with 7 bases left in between. From germline, CDR1 is SGHRS and CDR2 YFSETQ. CDR3 DNA: TGCGCCAGCAGATTAGCTTACAATGAGCAGTTCTTC. Encoded protein: CASRLAYNEQFF.

The chain combines TRBV7-3 with TRBJ1-2, with 8 nucleotides matching TRBD1. CDR3 length equals 14 residues. Germline values: CDR1 SGHTA, CDR2 FQGTGA. V was pared by 5 bases and J by 8 bases, with 10 bases of the junction left unmatched. In DNA, the CDR3 is TGTGCCAGCAGCCTTGGACAGGGAGGCATCGGCTACACCTTC. Protein product: CASSLGQGGIGYTF.

This chain uses TRBV24-1 with TRBJ2-5, with 9 bases identical to TRBD1. Trimming removed 2 bases from V and 4 bases from J; junction bases left unmatched: 4. CDR1 and CDR2 from the germline V gene are KGHDR and SFDVKD. This CDR3 contains 15 residues. For the CDR3, the DNA is TGTGCCACCAGTGATTGGACGGGACAGGGAGAGACCCAGTACTTC. As protein: CATSDWTGQGETQYF.

The chain carries TRBV6-2 or TRBV6-3 and TRBJ2-7; D is uncertain. Germline V gene sequence: CDR1 MNHEY, CDR2 SVGEGT. The CDR3 totals 13 residues. Trimming removed 5 bases at V and 2 bases at J, with 10 bases between. The CDR3: CASSRRSTYEQYF. In DNA form, the CDR3 reads TGTGCCAGCAGTCGTCGTAGTACCTACGAGCAGTACTTC.

This chain links TRBV6-2 or TRBV6-3 with TRBJ2-7; D gene ambiguous. Trimming cost V 5 bases and J 2 bases, with 13 bases left between them. There are 14 residues in the CDR3. Germline-derived CDR1 and CDR2 are MNHEY and SVGEGT. The CDR3 sequence is CASSHPGRTYEQYF. The CDR3 DNA follows: TGTGCCAGCAGTCACCCAGGAAGGACCTACGAGCAGTACTTC.

This clonotype was seen once. The V and J genes are TRBV7-2 and TRBJ1-2, with D possibly TRBD1 on 6 matching bases. Trimming shortened V by 1 base and J by 6 bases, and 15 bases separated the two germline ends. CDR3 length: 15 residues. CDR1 and CDR2 (germline): SGHTA, FQGNSA. For the CDR3, the DNA is TGTGCCAGCAGCTTAGTTTTGGACAGAGAGGATGGCTACACCTTC. Encoded protein: CASSLVLDREDGYTF.

The chain joins TRBV9 to TRBJ2-5; maybe TRBD1 (6 bases). This CDR3 comprises 14 residues. Germline loops: CDR1 SGDLS, CDR2 YYNGEE. V lost 0 bases and J lost 5, with 11 bases in between. CDR3 in amino acids: CASSVAGAAETQYF. The CDR3 DNA reads as TGTGCCAGCAGCGTAGCAGGGGCGGCTGAGACCCAGTACTTC.

V gene TRBV6-5 combines with J gene TRBJ2-4; D gene uncertain. Germline CDR1 MNHEY, CDR2 SVGAGI. V lost 0 bases, J lost 2 bases, and 11 bases lay in between. The CDR3 contains 16 residues. The DNA of the CDR3 is TGTGCCAGCAGTTACTCGAGCCAGGACCCCAAAAACATTCAGTACTTC. It encodes CASSYSSQDPKNIQYF.

V gene TRBV11-2 combines with J gene TRBJ2-7; TRBD2 aligns across 12 bases. Germline V CDR1 and CDR2: SGHAT, FQNNGV. The CDR3 covers 19 residues. The ends lost 5 bases at V and 7 bases at J; junction bases unmatched: 21. The DNA of the CDR3 is TGTGCCAGCAGCCACAATCAAGACCCTACTAGCGGGGGGCACCTGGAGCAGTACTTC. Translated, it gives CASSHNQDPTSGGHLEQYF.

The chain combines TRBV27 with TRBJ2-6, with D maybe TRBD1 (6 bases). Trimming shortened V by 5 bases and J by 0 bases, and 17 bases separated the two germline ends. CDR3 length: 18 amino acids. Germline CDR1 MNHEY, CDR2 SMNVEV (reference sequence). CDR3 bases: TGTGCCAGCAGTACCGAGGACAGACCCCTCTCTGGGGCCAACGTCCTGACTTTC. Translating gives CASSTEDRPLSGANVLTF.

The genes are TRBV12-3 or TRBV12-4 and TRBJ2-1; no clear D gene. This CDR3 has 12 residues. The V end was cut by 6 bases, the J end by 9 bases, with 12 bases between. CDR3 bases: TGTGCCAGCAGCCCCGTCCGCGGTGAGCAGTTCTTC. Translated, it gives CASSPVRGEQFF.

V is TRBV9 and J is TRBJ2-2, with TRBD2 matching over 8 bases. After removal of 6 bases from V and 6 bases from J, the junction contained 4 bases not matched to a gene. The CDR3 spans 13 residues. Germline V gene sequence: CDR1 SGDLS, CDR2 YYNGEE. This CDR3 is CASTAGGPGELFF. CDR3 sequence (DNA): TGTGCCAGCACCGCGGGGGGACCCGGGGAGCTGTTTTTT.

The chain links TRBV12-3 or TRBV12-4 to TRBJ1-3; perhaps TRBD1 as D (6 bases). V lost 4 bases and J lost 0, with 13 bases in between. The CDR3 covers 16 residues. The CDR3 is CASSYTSDSSGNTIYF. The CDR3 DNA reads TGTGCCAGCAGTTATACCTCGGACAGCTCTGGAAACACCATATATTTT.

The rearrangement joins TRBV29-1 to TRBJ2-7; 8 bases agree with TRBD1. V lost 6 bases, J lost 4 bases, and 11 bases stayed unmatched. Germline V gives CDR1 SQVTM, CDR2 ANQGSEA. The CDR3 consists of 14 residues. CDR3 residues: CSVLETGVPYEQYF. In nucleotides, the CDR3 is TGCAGCGTGCTTGAGACAGGGGTTCCGTACGAGCAGTACTTC.

The chain is built from TRBV10-3 and TRBJ1-1; D call uncertain. The CDR3 has 11 amino acids. CDR1 and CDR2 (germline): ENHRY, SYGVKD. V lost 6 bases, J lost 5 bases, and 7 bases lay in between. The CDR3 nucleotides are TGTGCCATCAGCTTGGGTACTGAAGCTTTCTTT. The encoded protein is CAISLGTEAFF.

This chain connects TRBV20-1 to TRBJ1-2; the D gene is possibly TRBD1 (5 bases). This CDR3 is built from 14 residues. Germline assignment: CDR1 DFQATT and CDR2 SNEGSKA (reference sequence). Trimming removed 3 bases at V and 3 bases at J, with 14 bases between. Here the CDR3 reads CSASLGGTHYGYTF. The CDR3 DNA follows: TGCAGTGCTAGTCTCGGGGGGACGCACTATGGCTACACCTTC.